Listed below are T cell receptor beta chains from one sample, sequenced in a study of cytomegalovirus exposure and HLA in healthy donors. TCRdb's copy holds only in-frame clones and misses some; the assay was immunoSEQ multiplex PCR. Among fewer than 150,000 clones listed, about 85% were seen once. Sequencing was done on a sample of PBMCs. These receptors originate from a woman aged 25 to 39 in good health and CMV-seropositive. The CDR3 runs from the conserved cysteine through the conserved F or W. The D gene is left open where the match is weak. Clone size is given for some rows only: seen once, a few or many times, or a class if the clone is expanded.

>-|TRBV23-1|13|TRBJ1-1|-
CASSSWGVPEAFF
TGCGCCAGCTCCTCCTGGGGGGTCCCTGAAGCTTTCTTT
>TRBD1|TRBV2|15|TRBJ1-5|-
CASSDRTGRDQPQHF
TGTGCCAGCAGTGACCGGACAGGGAGGGATCAGCCCCAGCATTTT
>-|TRBV27|13|TRBJ2-5|once
CASSLAEGETQYF
TGTGCCAGCAGTTTAGCGGAAGGTGAGACCCAGTACTTC
>-|TRBV2|13|TRBJ1-1|-
CASSDRLNTEAFF
TGTGCCAGCAGTGACAGGCTGAACACTGAAGCTTTCTTT
>TRBD2|TRBV5-8|17|TRBJ2-3|-
CASSLEEWEGRADTQYF
TGTGCCAGCAGTCTTGAGGAGTGGGAGGGCCGGGCAGATACGCAGTATTTT
>TRBD1|TRBV28|14|TRBJ1-2|-
CASSLGRGAYGYTF
TGTGCCAGCAGCCTTGGCAGGGGGGCCTATGGCTACACCTTC
>-|TRBV5-1|15|TRBJ1-1|-
CASSRIQGVNTEAFF
TGCGCCAGCAGCAGAATACAGGGAGTGAACACTGAAGCTTTCTTT
>TRBD1|TRBV6-6|14|TRBJ2-7|few
CASSYGTGAYEQYF
TGTGCCAGCAGTTACGGGACAGGGGCCTACGAGCAGTACTTC
>TRBD2|TRBV28|16|TRBJ2-3|-
CASSRLAGAGTDTQYF
TGTGCCAGCAGTAGACTAGCGGGAGCTGGCACAGATACGCAGTATTTT
>TRBD1|TRBV9|15|TRBJ2-1|-
CASSVGGGQGPEQFF
TGTGCCAGCAGCGTAGGGGGGGGACAGGGACCTGAGCAGTTCTTC
>-|TRBV28|13|TRBJ1-5|-
CASLEGLRGAQHF
TGTGCCAGCCTCGAGGGCCTTCGGGGGGCCCAGCATTTT
>TRBD1|TRBV9|15|TRBJ2-7|-
CASSEDRGETYEQYF
TGTGCCAGCAGCGAAGACAGGGGGGAGACCTACGAGCAGTACTTC
>TRBD2|TRBV2|16|TRBJ2-2|-
CASADNLPGLAGELFF
TGTGCCAGCGCCGACAACTTGCCGGGACTAGCCGGGGAGCTGTTTTTT
>-|TRBV5-8|13|TRBJ1-1|-
CASSPGGGTEAFF
TGTGCCAGCAGCCCGGGGGGGGGCACTGAAGCTTTCTTT
>-|TRBV6-5|14|TRBJ1-2|-
CASSFAVTNYGYTF
TGTGCCAGCAGTTTCGCAGTCACTAACTATGGCTACACCTTC
>-|TRBV10-3|16|TRBJ2-2|-
CAISESPRGDTGELFF
TGTGCCATCAGTGAGTCGCCCAGGGGAGACACCGGGGAGCTGTTTTTT
>-|TRBV28|16|TRBJ2-7|-
CASKAPGARGSYEQYF
TGTGCCAGCAAAGCTCCCGGCGCTAGGGGAAGCTACGAGCAGTACTTC
>-|TRBV5-6|15|TRBJ1-2|-
CASSLGTAPPYGYTF
TGTGCCAGCAGCTTGGGGACAGCTCCTCCCTATGGCTACACCTTC
>-|TRBV9|12|TRBJ2-2|-
CASSVAIGELFF
TGTGCCAGCAGCGTAGCTATCGGGGAGCTGTTTTTT
>-|TRBV28|15|TRBJ2-7|-
CASSSSGLVSHEQYF
TGTGCCAGCAGTTCTTCAGGGCTAGTATCCCACGAGCAGTACTTC
>-|TRBV11-2|14|TRBJ2-5|once
CASTLGGGQETQYF
TGTGCCAGCACCTTAGGGGGGGGACAAGAGACCCAGTACTTC
>TRBD1|TRBV5-1|15|TRBJ2-1|once
CASSLNRGRRNEQFF
TGCGCCAGCAGCTTGAACAGGGGCCGGCGCAATGAGCAGTTCTTC
>-|TRBV2|12|TRBJ2-2|-
CASSELAGELFF
TGTGCCAGCAGTGAACTAGCCGGGGAGCTGTTTTTT
>-|TRBV5-6|14|TRBJ1-2|-
CASSLGQGSWGYTF
TGTGCCAGCAGCTTGGGGCAGGGTAGTTGGGGCTACACCTTC
>-|TRBV19|12|TRBJ1-2|-
CASTNSNYGYTF
TGTGCCAGTACAAACAGTAACTATGGCTACACCTTC
>-|TRBV15|18|TRBJ1-2|-
CATSRDRVGQKSNYGYTF
TGTGCCACCAGCAGAGATAGGGTGGGGCAGAAATCTAACTATGGCTACACCTTC
>-|TRBV4-1|14|TRBJ1-3|-
CASSQQSSGNTIYF
TGCGCCAGCAGCCAACAGTCTTCTGGAAACACCATATATTTT
>-|TRBV10-3|15|TRBJ2-3|-
CAISSPESSTDTQYF
TGTGCCATCAGCTCGCCCGAGAGCAGCACAGATACGCAGTATTTT
>-|TRBV5-1|13|TRBJ2-1|-
CASSLMPAGEQFF
TGCGCCAGCAGCTTGATGCCGGCGGGGGAGCAGTTCTTC
>-|TRBV30|14|TRBJ1-3|-
CAWSGTSSGNTIYF
TGTGCCTGGAGTGGAACATCCTCTGGAAACACCATATATTTT
>TRBD1|TRBV28|18|TRBJ2-2|-
CASSAAGQGATVTGELFF
TGTGCCAGCAGTGCTGCGGGACAGGGGGCTACGGTGACCGGGGAGCTGTTTTTT
>TRBD1|TRBV5-1|13|TRBJ1-2|-
CASSLGQNYGYTF
TGCGCCAGCAGCCTGGGACAGAACTATGGCTACACCTTC
>TRBD2|TRBV6-1|14|TRBJ2-7|-
CASAPSGNSYEQYF
TGTGCCAGCGCCCCTAGCGGTAACTCCTACGAGCAGTACTTC
>-|TRBV20-1|10|TRBJ1-5|-
CSAEAGPQHF
TGCAGTGCTGAGGCGGGGCCCCAGCATTTT
>-|TRBV18|14|TRBJ1-2|-
CASRPQAGNYGYTF
TGTGCCAGCCGTCCACAGGCAGGCAACTATGGCTACACCTTC